The entry below describes one T cell receptor (beta chain). Its antigen remains unknown. Using immunoSEQ multiplex PCR, the repertoire was profiled, and TCRdb retains in-frame clones only, with some absent. The table has roughly 55,000 clones, 70% to 90% seen once. The data were taken from a study of T cell responses to AZD1222 COVID-19 vaccine. For the study at large: Researchers grouped second doses given at about 4 or about 12 weeks into one pool. Study results and limitations: Among the donors, most were white British and more were female, and clonal diversity was possibly underestimated. In all cases, repertoires were sampled only after the peak T cell response. Among spike-specific TCRs, nearly half reportedly target unmutated variant regions.

The sample here was peripheral blood, taken on day 0 of AZD1222 vaccination. This clonotype was obtained from an adult in good health.

The CDR3 loop reads CASSGGLASEQYF. Here the CDR3 DNA reads TGTGCCAGCAGCGGGGGACTAGCAAGCGAGCAGTACTTC. The genes are TRBV4-2 and TRBJ2-7; 9 nucleotides align to TRBD2. Trimming cost V 5 bases and J 6 bases; bases outside gene matches: 5. This CDR3 is built from 13 residues. CDR1 LGHNA and CDR2 YNFKEQ come from the germline V gene.